This T cell receptor beta chain was retrieved from a study of T-cell reconstitution after alpha-beta-depleted transplantation in children. Broader study findings: Surviving recipient T cells and intrathymic progenitors accounted for some patients' high TCRbeta diversity at day 60. T-cell numbers and diversity, one year after transplant, stemmed largely from T cells that were newly produced.

TCRbeta library construction was performed incorporating unique molecular identifiers. TCRdb re-called the PCR reads through MiXCR, storing one row per CDR3 protein. The top ten hold about 2.5% of the sample, which has more than 200,000 distinct CDR3 sequences, roughly 23% seen once. This clonotype showed up just once. Its specificity is unknown. Germline loops: CDR1 SGHRS, CDR2 YFSETQ. V was shortened by 5 bases and J by 4 bases, with 8 bases between the two germline ends. This CDR3 comprises 12 residues. The sequence was obtained from a girl aged 2-10 years with Fanconi anemia, due to receive a stem cell transplant. Source: PBMCs, taken before TCRalphabeta/CD19-depleted stem cell transplant. The chain carries TRBV5-1 and TRBJ2-3; D ambiguous. The CDR3: CASSVAADTQYF. The DNA of the CDR3 is TGCGCCAGCAGTGTGGCGGCAGATACGCAGTATTTT.